The 29 T cell receptor beta chains below were found in one sample sequenced in a study of T cell responses to AZD1222 COVID-19 vaccine. Libraries were prepared by immunoSEQ multiplex PCR; TCRdb keeps only in-frame clonotypes and omits some of them. This sample has 95,000 or so clones, with roughly 92% found just once. Sequencing used peripheral blood, obtained 28 days after the second AZD1222 dose. These receptors came from an adult who received the AZD1222 COVID-19 vaccine.

Here the CDR3 DNA reads TGTGCCAGCAGTGAATATCTGGGGGCCCTTGAACAGCCCCAGCATTTT. Protein: CASSEYLGALEQPQHF. The rearrangement uses TRBV2 and TRBJ1-5, with D tentatively TRBD1 (6 bases). The CDR3 extends over 16 amino acids. With 2 bases removed from V and 7 bases from J, the gap between germline ends came to 18 bases. Germline CDR1 SNHLY, CDR2 FYNNEI. The whole variable domain, remainder taken from reference TRBV2 and TRBJ1-5, is EPEVTQTPSHQVTQMGQEVILRCVPISNHLYFYWYRQILGQKVEFLVSFYNNEISEKSEIFDDQFSVERPDGSNFTLKIRSTKLEDSAMYFCASSEYLGALEQPQHFGDGTRLSIL.

The CDR3 region has the DNA TGTGCCAGCAGCATCAGGACAGGGAGCAATCAGCCCCAGCATTTT. Protein sequence: CASSIRTGSNQPQHF. The rearrangement joins TRBV28 to TRBJ1-5; the match to TRBD1 covers 8 bases. CDR3 length: 15 amino acids. Germline V gene data show CDR1 as MDHEN and CDR2 as SYDVKM. V gave up 6 bases and J gave up 1 base; unmatched junction bases: 5.

This clone was seen once. The chain is built from TRBV7-8 and TRBJ2-1; possibly TRBD2 for D (5 bases). The ends were cut back, 5 bases at V and 7 bases at J, with 15 bases in the middle. Germline-derived CDR1 and CDR2 are SGHVS and FQNEAQ. This CDR3 is built from 14 residues. The CDR3 bases are TGTGCCAGCAGCCCCACCCTGAGGGCTAATGAGCAGTTCTTC. Residues: CASSPTLRANEQFF. The full variable domain, rest sourced from reference TRBV7-8 and TRBJ2-1, is GAGVSQSPRYKVAKRGQDVALRCDPISGHVSLFWYQQALGQGPEFLTYFQNEAQLDKSGLPSDRFFAERPEGSVSTLKIQRTQQEDSAVYLCASSPTLRANEQFFGPGTRLTVL.

The chain links TRBV6-2 or TRBV6-3 to TRBJ1-6; possible D gene TRBD1, 6 bases. This CDR3 is 15 amino acids long. Trimming removed 4 bases at V and 9 bases at J, with 16 bases between. Germline V gives CDR1 MNHEY, CDR2 SVGEGT. CDR3 bases: TGTGCCAGCAGTTGGTGGACAGACGGTGGTTCACCCCTCCACTTT. It is translated as CASSWWTDGGSPLHF.

The chain is built from TRBV24-1 and TRBJ2-7, with 8 nucleotides matching TRBD1. CDR1 is KGHDR and CDR2 is SFDVKD in the germline V gene. The CDR3 runs 15 residues. Trimming took 3 bases from V and 5 from J; bases not matched to a gene: 8. CDR3 in amino acids: CATSDGVGDRNEQYF. CDR3 in DNA: TGTGCCACCAGTGATGGGGTGGGGGACAGGAACGAGCAGTACTTC.

V and J are TRBV28 and TRBJ2-4; TRBD2 is a possible D gene (5 bases). Germline loops: CDR1 MDHEN, CDR2 SYDVKM. The CDR3 has 13 residues. V dropped 3 bases and J dropped 4 bases, with 7 bases sitting between them. The CDR3 coding sequence is TGTGCCAGCAGTTTTGAGGGTAAAAACATTCAGTACTTC. Translating it yields CASSFEGKNIQYF.

This chain connects TRBV5-4 to TRBJ2-7; D is unclear. The ends were cut back, 2 bases at V and 5 bases at J, with 11 bases in the middle. CDR3 size: 13 residues. Germline V CDR1 and CDR2: SGHNT, YYREEE (reference sequence). The CDR3 here is CASSLGVDHEQYF. The CDR3 nucleotides are TGTGCCAGCAGCTTAGGAGTAGACCACGAGCAGTACTTC.

The rearrangement uses TRBV11-1 and TRBJ2-7; D might be TRBD1 or TRBD2, each matching 5 bases. V lost 2 bases, J lost 2 bases, and 13 bases lay in between. The CDR3 consists of 15 residues. Germline assignment: CDR1 SGHAT and CDR2 FQDESV (reference sequence). The CDR3 loop reads CASSLLAPGPYEQYF. CDR3 sequence (DNA): TGTGCCAGCAGCTTACTAGCTCCAGGGCCCTACGAGCAGTACTTC.

This chain uses TRBV13 with TRBJ2-3, with 13 bases identical to TRBD2. Germline CDR1 PRHDT, CDR2 FYEKMQ (reference sequence). The CDR3 extends over 15 amino acids. J lost 6 bases, V lost 5 bases, and 5 bases had no gene match. Written as DNA, the CDR3 is TGTGCCAGCAGCACTAGCGGGAGGGGGCCGGATACGCAGTATTTT. Encoded protein: CASSTSGRGPDTQYF. The variable domain in full, with the rest retrieved from reference TRBV13 and TRBJ2-3, is AAGVIQSPRHLIKEKRETATLKCYPIPRHDTVYWYQQGPGQDPQFLISFYEKMQSDKGSIPDRFSAQQFSDYHSELNMSSLELGDSALYFCASSTSGRGPDTQYFGPGTRLTVL.

This chain uses TRBV20-1 with TRBJ2-7; D unclear. CDR1 is DFQATT and CDR2 is SNEGSKA in the germline V gene (reference sequence). The ends were cut back, 3 bases at V and 3 bases at J, with 6 bases in the middle. The CDR3 is 11 amino acids. The DNA of the CDR3 is TGCAGTGCTAGCCCAGTCTACGAGCAGTACTTC. This sequence encodes CSASPVYEQYF.

The chain uses TRBV28 and TRBJ1-5, with no clear D. CDR3 length equals 16 residues. Trimming removed 3 bases at V and 4 bases at J, with 16 bases between. Germline V gene data show CDR1 as MDHEN and CDR2 as SYDVKM. Written as DNA, the CDR3 is TGTGCCAGCAGTTTTATGGCCGGTATCCAGAATCAGCCCCAGCATTTT. It is translated as CASSFMAGIQNQPQHF.

The chain uses TRBV9 and TRBJ2-1; D is unresolved. This CDR3 spans 14 amino acids. Germline CDR1 and CDR2: SGDLS and YYNGEE. V was trimmed by 0 bases and J by 5 bases, leaving 9 bases between them. CDR3 residues: CASSVGNSNNEQFF. The CDR3 DNA reads TGTGCCAGCAGCGTAGGGAACAGCAACAATGAGCAGTTCTTC.

The chain employs TRBV5-8 and TRBJ2-3, with D possibly being TRBD1 (5 bases). V lost 2 bases and J lost 0, with 7 bases in between. Per germline, CDR1 SGHTS and CDR2 YDEGEE. The CDR3 loop spans 14 amino acids. The DNA of the CDR3 is TGTGCCAGCAGCTTTGACAGTAGCACAGATACGCAGTATTTT. Protein: CASSFDSSTDTQYF.

The chain combines TRBV2 with TRBJ1-1; D is unclear. The CDR3 runs to 13 residues. Germline CDR1 reads SNHLY; CDR2 reads FYNNEI. V lost 5 bases and J 2 bases, leaving 9 bases between the germline ends. The CDR3 loop is CASSSYFNTEAFF. CDR3 sequence (DNA): TGTGCCAGCAGTTCCTACTTTAACACTGAAGCTTTCTTT.

V gene TRBV7-8 combines with J gene TRBJ2-7, with a possible D match to TRBD2 (6 bases). CDR1 and CDR2 (germline): SGHVS, FQNEAQ. CDR3 length equals 11 residues. Trimming shortened V by 5 bases and J by 5 bases, and 7 bases separated the two germline ends. The CDR3 DNA sequence: TGTGCCAGCAGCCGGAGGGACGAGCAGTACTTC. This encodes CASSRRDEQYF. Full variable domain (outside the CDR3, taken from reference TRBV7-8 and TRBJ2-7): GAGVSQSPRYKVAKRGQDVALRCDPISGHVSLFWYQQALGQGPEFLTYFQNEAQLDKSGLPSDRFFAERPEGSVSTLKIQRTQQEDSAVYLCASSRRDEQYFGPGTRLTVT.

The count of this clone is one. The V gene is TRBV7-8, the J gene TRBJ1-5; D is possibly TRBD1 (5 bases). V was cut by 8 bases and J by 2 bases, with 19 bases left in between. The germline gives CDR1 SGHVS, CDR2 FQNEAQ. This CDR3 comprises 16 residues. The CDR3 here is CASGKYRTGGNQPQHF. DNA of the CDR3: TGTGCCAGCGGAAAATACCGGACGGGGGGCAATCAGCCCCAGCATTTT. The full variable domain, its missing parts supplied by reference TRBV7-8 and TRBJ1-5, is GAGVSQSPRYKVAKRGQDVALRCDPISGHVSLFWYQQALGQGPEFLTYFQNEAQLDKSGLPSDRFFAERPEGSVSTLKIQRTQQEDSAVYLCASGKYRTGGNQPQHFGDGTRLSIL.

This clone was detected once. This chain joins TRBV24-1 and TRBJ2-3, with TRBD2 matching 11 bases. Germline lookup yields CDR1 KGHDR and CDR2 SFDVKD. After removal of 1 base from V and 5 bases from J, the junction contained 4 bases not matched to a gene. This CDR3 spans 16 amino acids. For the CDR3, the DNA is TGTGCCACCAGTGATTTTAATCTAGCGGGAGGAGATACGCAGTATTTT. Its translation: CATSDFNLAGGDTQYF.

V and J are TRBV5-4 and TRBJ2-7; 11 positions agree with TRBD2. Germline lookup yields CDR1 SGHNT and CDR2 YYREEE (reference sequence). V was clipped by 0 bases and J by 4 bases; unmatched bases: 9. This CDR3 contains 17 residues. The DNA for the CDR3 is TGTGCCAGCAGCTTGGAAGGTAGCGGGAGGGGAGTGTACGAGCAGTACTTC. This gives the protein CASSLEGSGRGVYEQYF.

The V call is TRBV19, the J call TRBJ1-1; 9 positions agree with TRBD1. Germline assignment: CDR1 LNHDA and CDR2 SQIVND (reference sequence). V shed 5 bases and J 7 bases; nucleotides not matched to a gene: 11. The CDR3 has 15 amino acids. Written as DNA, the CDR3 is TGTGCCAGTAGTTTATGGGACAGGGCGGGAGGTGAAGCTTTCTTT. It codes for CASSLWDRAGGEAFF.

The V and J genes are TRBV28 and TRBJ1-5; D possibly corresponds to TRBD1 (6 bases). V lost 4 bases and J 11 bases, leaving 18 bases between the germline ends. CDR1 is MDHEN, CDR2 SYDVKM, per germline. The CDR3 totals 14 residues. In DNA form, the CDR3 reads TGTGCCAGCAGTTCACAGGGCGCAGCAAGGGCCCAGCATTTT. Residues: CASSSQGAARAQHF.

The V call is TRBV6-2 or TRBV6-3, the J call TRBJ2-3; D is uncertain. The CDR3 has 13 amino acids. The V end lost 4 bases, the J end lost 6 bases, and 11 bases lay between the germline ends. The germline V gene has CDR1 MNHEY and CDR2 SVGEGT. The CDR3 reads CASSFLRLDTQYF. CDR3 nucleotides: TGTGCCAGCAGTTTCTTAAGGTTGGATACGCAGTATTTT.

This clone was detected only a few times. The rearrangement links TRBV19 to TRBJ2-7, with TRBD1 matching over 12 bases. Germline CDR1 is LNHDA and CDR2 is SQIVND (reference sequence). This CDR3 comprises 13 residues. Unmatched junction bases numbered 6, after V lost 8 bases and J lost 7 bases. The CDR3 bases are TGTGCCAGTGCCGGGACAGGGGGCCTAGAGCAGTACTTC. Encoded protein: CASAGTGGLEQYF.

The V call is TRBV9, the J call TRBJ2-1; 9 bases line up with TRBD2. After removal of 2 bases from V and 8 bases from J, the junction contained 2 bases not matched to a gene. CDR3 size: 13 residues. CDR1 and CDR2 from the germline V gene are SGDLS and YYNGEE. The CDR3 is CASSVWTSDEQFF. For the CDR3, the DNA is TGTGCCAGCAGCGTTTGGACTAGCGATGAGCAGTTCTTC.

This clone showed up just once. The rearrangement links TRBV28 to TRBJ2-3, with TRBD1 as a possible D gene (6 bases). This CDR3 contains 15 residues. From germline, CDR1 is MDHEN and CDR2 SYDVKM. Deletions cut 6 bases from V and 6 bases from J, with 19 bases between. The CDR3 region is CASRPSSGQGDTQYF. CDR3 bases: TGTGCCAGCAGGCCCAGTTCTGGTCAGGGGGATACGCAGTATTTT.

V usage is TRBV13 and J usage is TRBJ1-2, with 7 bases that match TRBD1. Trimming at V came to 4 bases and at J to 2 bases, leaving 7 bases not matched to a gene. Per the germline V gene, CDR1 is PRHDT and CDR2 is FYEKMQ (reference sequence). The CDR3 extends over 15 amino acids. CDR3 amino acids: CASSSRSTGNYGYTF. The CDR3, as DNA: TGTGCCAGCAGCTCGCGGTCGACAGGGAACTATGGCTACACCTTC.

The chain has TRBV5-6 and TRBJ1-6, with a tentative D call TRBD1 (5 bases). V was clipped by 4 bases and J by 6 bases, with 20 bases between them. Germline V gene sequence: CDR1 SGHDT, CDR2 YYEEEE. The CDR3 length is 17 residues. CDR3 DNA sequence: TGTGCCAGCAGCCTGCGATTGACAGCCGTGGGTAATTCACCCCTCCACTTT. Translating gives CASSLRLTAVGNSPLHF.

V and J are TRBV28 and TRBJ2-7; tentatively, D is TRBD1 or TRBD2 (5 bases each). The CDR3 consists of 15 residues. The germline CDR1 and CDR2 sequences are MDHEN and SYDVKM. V lost 5 bases and J 0 bases, leaving 14 bases between the germline ends. The CDR3 DNA is TGTGCCAGCAGTCCTACGGTCGGGGCCTCCTACGAGCAGTACTTC. Protein product: CASSPTVGASYEQYF.

V and J are TRBV2 and TRBJ2-3; TRBD2 agrees at 9 bases. CDR1 SNHLY and CDR2 FYNNEI come from the germline V gene. This CDR3 region has 16 residues. V shed 4 bases, J shed 4 bases, and the junction held 9 bases outside the gene matches. CDR3 loop: CASSGGAGGLADTQYF. The CDR3 DNA sequence: TGTGCCAGCAGTGGGGGAGCGGGGGGCTTGGCAGATACGCAGTATTTT.

The chain links TRBV29-1 to TRBJ2-3, with D hard to call. Germline V gives CDR1 SQVTM, CDR2 ANQGSEA. V was shortened by 3 bases and J by 3 bases, with 13 bases between the two germline ends. The CDR3 extends over 14 amino acids. CDR3 DNA: TGCAGCGTTGAGGCCCCAGGATCTACAGATACGCAGTATTTT. Translated: CSVEAPGSTDTQYF.